One sample yielded the 24 T cell receptor beta chains listed below, sequenced in a study of cytomegalovirus exposure and HLA in healthy donors. Both 60 Vbeta primers and 13 Jbeta primers went into the PCR. Produced via immunoSEQ multiplex PCR; TCRdb's table is partial and in-frame only. The sample has about 160,000 clones; roughly 85% are singletons. The source material was PBMCs. Receptors originate from a woman aged 50 to 60 in good health and CMV-seronegative.

This chain joins TRBV25-1 and TRBJ2-1; TRBD1 might be the D (7 bases). CDR1 and CDR2 from the germline V gene are MGHDK and SYGVNS. V shed 4 bases and J shed 9 bases, with 19 bases lying between them. CDR3 length equals 15 residues. This CDR3 reads CASSGGVRGQVEQFF. The DNA for the CDR3 is TGTGCCAGCAGTGGGGGGGTTAGGGGGCAGGTTGAGCAGTTCTTC.

The V call is TRBV7-9, the J call TRBJ2-5; 7 bases map to TRBD2. J was trimmed by 0 bases and V by 3 bases; bases with no gene match: 4. The germline V gene has CDR1 SEHNR and CDR2 FQNEAQ (reference sequence). The CDR3 loop spans 15 amino acids. In DNA form, the CDR3 reads TGTGCCAGCAGCTTGGTGGGGGGGAACCAAGAGACCCAGTACTTC. It specifies CASSLVGGNQETQYF.

The chain combines TRBV5-1 with TRBJ2-7, with 13 bases lining up with TRBD2. CDR1 and CDR2 from the germline V gene are SGHRS and YFSETQ. V shed 4 bases and J 3 bases; nucleotides not matched to a gene: 4. This CDR3 is 15 amino acids long. CDR3 nucleotides: TGCGCCAGCAGCCTCCGACTAGCGGGAGGCTACGAGCAGTACTTC. Residues: CASSLRLAGGYEQYF.

Here the CDR3 reads CASSEALWSNQPQHF. In DNA, the CDR3 is TGTGCCAGTAGTGAGGCATTGTGGAGCAATCAGCCCCAGCATTTT. The V call is TRBV19, the J call TRBJ1-5; D is undetermined. Trimming cost V 5 bases and J 1 base, with 12 bases left between them. The CDR3 is 15 amino acids. Germline V gene sequence: CDR1 LNHDA, CDR2 SQIVND (reference sequence).

V usage is TRBV7-9 and J usage is TRBJ1-4; perhaps TRBD1 as D (6 bases). V was pared by 6 bases and J by 4 bases, with 18 bases between. The length of the CDR3 is 16 residues. CDR1 SEHNR and CDR2 FQNEAQ come from the germline V gene (reference sequence). The CDR3: CASRHTLDSLNEKLFF. The DNA of the CDR3 is TGTGCCAGCAGACATACCTTGGACAGCCTTAATGAAAAACTGTTTTTT.

This chain connects TRBV7-9 to TRBJ2-2, with 8 bases identical to TRBD1. V lost 6 bases to trimming and J lost 7 bases; unmatched junction nucleotides: 7. The CDR3 length is 14 residues. The germline V gene encodes CDR1 SEHNR and CDR2 FQNEAQ (reference sequence). CDR3 nucleotide sequence: TGTGCCAGCAGATCTACAGGGGGTGGCGGGGAGCTGTTTTTT. Translating gives CASRSTGGGGELFF.

This chain joins TRBV30 and TRBJ1-1; 7 nucleotides align to TRBD1. This CDR3 region has 14 residues. Germline loops: CDR1 GTSNPN, CDR2 SVGIG (reference sequence). The V and J ends lost 3 bases and 3 bases, in that order; junction bases with no gene match: 7. The CDR3: CAWRVQGLDTEAFF. The CDR3 coding sequence is TGTGCCTGGAGAGTACAGGGGTTGGACACTGAAGCTTTCTTT.

CDR3 sequence (DNA): TGCAGCGCCGATGGGGCGGGGGGGCCGCGGGATGAGCAGTTCTTC. Residues: CSADGAGGPRDEQFF. This chain links TRBV29-1 with TRBJ2-1, with 9 nucleotides matching TRBD2. This CDR3 has 15 amino acids. Trimming took 7 bases from V and 8 from J; bases not matched to a gene: 15. Germline loops: CDR1 SQVTM, CDR2 ANQGSEA.

The chain has TRBV5-1 and TRBJ2-1; 10 nucleotides match TRBD2. V was pared by 4 bases and J by 9 bases, with 13 bases of the junction left unmatched. This CDR3 region has 16 residues. Germline CDR1 SGHRS, CDR2 YFSETQ. CDR3 loop: CASSPPERGGLGEQFF. CDR3 nucleotides: TGCGCCAGCAGCCCCCCGGAGCGGGGGGGCCTCGGTGAGCAGTTCTTC.

The CDR3 reads CARSFRGQGGNTEAFF. As DNA, the CDR3 is TGTGCCAGAAGCTTCCGAGGACAGGGCGGGAACACTGAAGCTTTCTTT. V gene TRBV5-3 combines with J gene TRBJ1-1, with 8 bases matching TRBD1. TRBV5-3 is annotated as an ORF whose role is uncertain. CDR3 length: 16 residues. V dropped 2 bases and J dropped 1; count of bases not matched to a gene: 7.

The chain combines TRBV19 with TRBJ1-5, with D perhaps TRBD1 (6 bases). Trimming removed 7 bases from V and 7 bases from J, with 14 bases in between. This CDR3 is 13 amino acids long. Germline V lookup: CDR1 LNHDA, CDR2 SQIVND (reference sequence). The CDR3 sequence: CASIGQGYQPQHF. The CDR3 DNA is TGTGCCAGTATAGGCCAGGGGTACCAGCCCCAGCATTTT.

This clone was observed a handful of times. This chain connects TRBV5-1 to TRBJ1-1; tentative D call: TRBD1 (6 bases). The CDR3 runs to 13 residues. Germline CDR1 SGHRS, CDR2 YFSETQ. Trimming pared 2 bases from V and 7 bases from J, leaving 12 bases between. Written as DNA, the CDR3 is TGCGCCAGCAGCTTCCTCGGACAGAATGAAGCTTTCTTT. Encoded protein: CASSFLGQNEAFF.

The chain recombines TRBV7-2 with TRBJ2-7; 9 positions agree with TRBD2. The CDR3 is 14 amino acids. Germline CDR1 reads SGHTA; CDR2 reads FQGNSA. With V trimmed by 5 bases and J by 2 bases, 4 bases remained unmatched. DNA of the CDR3: TGTGCCAGCAGCGCTAGCGGGGACACCTACGAGCAGTACTTC. Residues: CASSASGDTYEQYF.

This rearrangement joins TRBV7-2 to TRBJ1-2; TRBD1 might be the D (5 bases). V lost 5 bases to trimming and J lost 2 bases, with 12 bases between them. Germline assignment: CDR1 SGHTA and CDR2 FQGNSA. The CDR3 is 14 residues long. The CDR3 sequence is CASSRTGGNYGYTF. The CDR3 nucleotides read TGTGCCAGCAGCCGAACGGGGGGGAACTATGGCTACACCTTC.

In this sample, this clone turned up once. The chain couples TRBV6-5 to TRBJ2-1; maybe TRBD2 (6 bases). Germline CDR1 reads MNHEY; CDR2 reads SVGAGI. Trimming removed 7 bases from V and 7 bases from J, with 14 bases in between. The CDR3 totals 13 residues. As DNA, the CDR3 is TGTGCCAGCAACAACGGGGGAGTGAATGAGCAGTTCTTC. As protein: CASNNGGVNEQFF.

The chain carries TRBV6-5 and TRBJ1-1, with 8 bases aligning to TRBD1. V shed 5 bases and J 5 bases; nucleotides not matched to a gene: 7. The CDR3 runs to 14 residues. From germline, CDR1 is MNHEY and CDR2 SVGAGI. The CDR3 spells CASSPQGAGTEAFF. CDR3 DNA: TGTGCCAGCAGTCCGCAGGGGGCCGGAACTGAAGCTTTCTTT.

CDR3 sequence reads: CASSVGRKSSGNTIYF. CDR3 coding DNA: TGTGCCAGCAGCGTTGGCAGGAAGAGCTCTGGAAACACCATATATTTT. The chain is built from TRBV9 and TRBJ1-3; no firm D call. The CDR3 is 16 amino acids. Trimming removed 2 bases from V and 0 bases from J, with 12 bases in between. Germline loops: CDR1 SGDLS, CDR2 YYNGEE. The full variable domain, rest sourced from reference TRBV9 and TRBJ1-3, is DSGVTQTPKHLITATGQRVTLRCSPRSGDLSVYWYQQSLDQGLQFLIQYYNGEERAKGNILERFSAQQFPDLHSELNLSSLELGDSALYFCASSVGRKSSGNTIYFGEGSWLTVV.

This clone occurred a few times. V gene TRBV5-1 combines with J gene TRBJ2-5, with D possibly TRBD1 on 6 matching bases. Germline CDR1 SGHRS, CDR2 YFSETQ. V lost 2 bases to trimming and J lost 5 bases, with 10 bases between them. This CDR3 spans 13 amino acids. The CDR3 spells CASSLQGRETQYF. For the CDR3, the DNA is TGCGCCAGCAGCTTACAGGGTCGGGAGACCCAGTACTTC.

J is TRBJ1-2 and V is TRBV6-5; 10 nucleotides line up with TRBD1. Germline V gene data show CDR1 as MNHEY and CDR2 as SVGAGI. V trimming: 7 bases; J trimming: 2 bases; junction bases outside the gene matches: 4. CDR3 size: 14 residues. CDR3 DNA sequence: TGTGCCAGCACGCGGGGACAGGGGAACTATGGCTACACCTTC. Protein product: CASTRGQGNYGYTF.

The chain recombines TRBV4-3 with TRBJ1-1, with D unclear. Germline values: CDR1 LGHNA, CDR2 YSLEER. Trimming took 3 bases from V and 0 from J, leaving 8 bases between them. This CDR3 has 14 residues. DNA of the CDR3: TGCGCCAGCAGCCAGACACCGATGAACACTGAAGCTTTCTTT. It specifies CASSQTPMNTEAFF.

This clone was observed once. This chain uses TRBV9 with TRBJ1-6; TRBD1 matches at 8 bases. Trimming took 3 bases from V and 8 from J; bases not matched to a gene: 10. The CDR3 covers 16 residues. Per the germline V gene, CDR1 is SGDLS and CDR2 is YYNGEE. The CDR3 bases are TGTGCCAGCAGCGAACCCGGACAGGGAAGTCATTCACCCCTCCACTTT. This gives the protein CASSEPGQGSHSPLHF.

The rearrangement links TRBV4-1 to TRBJ2-3; D unresolved. There are 14 residues in the CDR3. Germline V gives CDR1 MGHRA, CDR2 YSYEKL. Trimming shortened V by 4 bases and J by 7 bases, and 15 bases separated the two germline ends. The chain's CDR3 is CASSREERPNTQYF. In DNA form, the CDR3 reads TGCGCCAGCAGCCGAGAAGAGAGGCCCAATACGCAGTATTTT.

The genes are TRBV15 and TRBJ2-3; 10 bases map to TRBD2. J lost 1 base, V lost 2 bases, and 6 bases had no gene match. The CDR3 runs to 17 residues. Germline loops: CDR1 LNHNV, CDR2 YYDKDF (reference sequence). The DNA of the CDR3 is TGTGCCACCAGCAGACGAGTCGGGACTAGCGGCACAGATACGCAGTATTTT. Amino acid sequence: CATSRRVGTSGTDTQYF.

The rearrangement joins TRBV10-3 to TRBJ1-6; TRBD1 matches at 11 bases. The trim removed 6 bases at V and 1 base at J, leaving 5 bases unmatched. Germline V gene sequence: CDR1 ENHRY, CDR2 SYGVKD. CDR3 size: 17 residues. The CDR3 coding sequence is TGTGCCATCAGGGGGACAGGGGGAGGTTCCTATAATTCACCCCTCCACTTT. This gives the protein CAIRGTGGGSYNSPLHF.